Following are 8 T cell receptor beta chains from one sample sequenced in a study of beta chain features in type 1 diabetes. Reverse transcribing all isolated RNA meant expressed TCRB transcripts were sequenced. Some clones are missing from TCRdb's copy, which holds only in-frame ones; the method was immunoSEQ multiplex PCR. The sample holds more than 350,000 clones, 10% to 12% seen once. Source material: naive CD4+ T cells from blood. The source is a woman aged 18-29 years in good health.

The chain is built from TRBV10-3 and TRBJ1-1; 10 bases are shared with TRBD1. The CDR3 loop spans 14 amino acids. Germline V gives CDR1 ENHRY, CDR2 SYGVKD. V was pared by 4 bases and J by 6 bases, with 5 bases of the junction left unmatched. The CDR3 is CAISARDRGAEAFF. CDR3 coding DNA: TGTGCCATCAGTGCCCGGGACAGGGGCGCTGAAGCTTTCTTT.

This clone showed up just a few times. The chain employs TRBV29-1 and TRBJ1-2, with 9 bases lining up with TRBD1. The germline V gene encodes CDR1 SQVTM and CDR2 ANQGSEA. After removal of 5 bases from V and 6 bases from J, the junction contained 10 bases not matched to a gene. The CDR3 length is 14 residues. The CDR3 loop is CSVRPPGTGNGYTF. Here the CDR3 DNA reads TGCAGCGTTCGTCCCCCGGGGACAGGGAATGGCTACACCTTC.

Comment on this clone: The identical CDR3 is also encoded by other nucleotide sequences in the sample. V gene TRBV7-2 combines with J gene TRBJ1-1, with D unclear. Trimming cost V 1 base and J 3 bases, with 9 bases left between them. CDR1 and CDR2 from the germline V gene are SGHTA and FQGNSA. The CDR3 has 14 residues. CDR3 nucleotide sequence: TGTGCCAGCAGCTTAGTAGGCGAATACACTGAAGCTTTCTTT. Its translation: CASSLVGEYTEAFF.

The gene calls are TRBV6-6 and TRBJ1-2, with no clear D. This CDR3 comprises 11 residues. The V and J ends lost 0 bases and 8 bases respectively, with 4 bases between them. Germline CDR1 MNHNY, CDR2 SVGAGI (reference sequence). The CDR3 bases are TGTGCCAGCAGTTACTCGAAGGGCTACACCTTC. Its translation: CASSYSKGYTF.

This clone was found a few times. The rearrangement joins TRBV5-6 to TRBJ2-7; maybe TRBD1 (5 bases). The CDR3 is 11 residues long. Germline lookup yields CDR1 SGHDT and CDR2 YYEEEE. In nucleotides, the CDR3 is TGTGCCAGCAGCTTTGTAGGGGCCACTGACGTC. It encodes CASSFVGATDV.

This clone has more than one count but fewer than ten. CDR3 bases: TGTGCCAGCAGCCCAGGGGGGTACTACTATGGCTACACCTTC. As protein: CASSPGGYYYGYTF. The chain is built from TRBV9 and TRBJ1-2; 7 bases are shared with TRBD1. This CDR3 region has 14 residues. Germline values: CDR1 SGDLS, CDR2 YYNGEE. V shed 4 bases, J shed 3 bases, and the junction held 6 bases outside the gene matches.

This chain joins TRBV9 and TRBJ2-2, with D perhaps assigned TRBD1 or TRBD2 (6 bases each). CDR1 and CDR2 (germline): SGDLS, YYNGEE. The V gene lost 0 bases and the J gene lost 4 bases, with 25 bases spanning the gap. The CDR3 loop spans 20 amino acids. The CDR3 spells CASSVVRGVTGSAFTGELFF. CDR3 DNA: TGTGCCAGCAGCGTAGTAAGGGGGGTTACAGGTAGCGCTTTCACCGGGGAGCTGTTTTTT.

This clone was counted a single time. This chain uses TRBV5-4 with TRBJ2-7; TRBD1 agrees at 7 bases. V lost 4 bases to trimming and J lost 4 bases; unmatched junction nucleotides: 5. Germline lookup yields CDR1 SGHNT and CDR2 YYREEE (reference sequence). The CDR3 spans 13 residues. The CDR3 sequence: CASSPGTAYEQYV. DNA of the CDR3: TGTGCCAGCAGCCCTGGGACAGCATACGAGCAGTACGTC.